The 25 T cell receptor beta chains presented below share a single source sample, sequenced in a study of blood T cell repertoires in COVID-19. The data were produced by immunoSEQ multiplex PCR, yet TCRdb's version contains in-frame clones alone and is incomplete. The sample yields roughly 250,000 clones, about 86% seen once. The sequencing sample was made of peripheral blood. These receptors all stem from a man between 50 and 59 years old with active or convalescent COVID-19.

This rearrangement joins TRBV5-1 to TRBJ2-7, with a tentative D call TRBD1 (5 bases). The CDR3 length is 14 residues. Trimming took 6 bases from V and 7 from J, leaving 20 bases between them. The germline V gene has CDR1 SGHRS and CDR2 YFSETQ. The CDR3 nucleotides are TGCGCCAGCACATTTTCTGACAGCCTAGGAGAGCAGTACTTC. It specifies CASTFSDSLGEQYF.

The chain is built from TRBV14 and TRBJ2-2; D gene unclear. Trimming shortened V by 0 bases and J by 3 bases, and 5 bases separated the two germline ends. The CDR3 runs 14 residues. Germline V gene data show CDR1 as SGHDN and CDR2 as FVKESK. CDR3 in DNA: TGTGCCAGCAGCCAAGATCTCCACACCGGGGAGCTGTTTTTT. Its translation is CASSQDLHTGELFF.

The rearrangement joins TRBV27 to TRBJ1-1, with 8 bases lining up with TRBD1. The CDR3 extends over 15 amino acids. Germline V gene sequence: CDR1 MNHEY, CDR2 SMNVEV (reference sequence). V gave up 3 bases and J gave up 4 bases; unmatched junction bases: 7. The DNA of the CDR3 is TGTGCCAGCAGTTTTGGGACAGGACGGACCACTGAAGCTTTCTTT. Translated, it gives CASSFGTGRTTEAFF.

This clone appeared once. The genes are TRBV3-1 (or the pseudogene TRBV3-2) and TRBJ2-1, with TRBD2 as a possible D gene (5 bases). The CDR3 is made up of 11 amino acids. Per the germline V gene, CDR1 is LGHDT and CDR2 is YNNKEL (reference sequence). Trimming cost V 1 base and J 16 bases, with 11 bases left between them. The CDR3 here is CASSQAGSSFF. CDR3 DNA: TGTGCCAGCAGCCAAGCTGGGAGCTCCTTCTTC.

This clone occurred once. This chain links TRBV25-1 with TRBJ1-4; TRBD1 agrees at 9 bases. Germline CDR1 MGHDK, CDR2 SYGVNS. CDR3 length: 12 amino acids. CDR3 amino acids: CSHRGLREKLFF. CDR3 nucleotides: TGTTCCCACAGGGGGCTCCGGGAAAAACTGTTTTTT.

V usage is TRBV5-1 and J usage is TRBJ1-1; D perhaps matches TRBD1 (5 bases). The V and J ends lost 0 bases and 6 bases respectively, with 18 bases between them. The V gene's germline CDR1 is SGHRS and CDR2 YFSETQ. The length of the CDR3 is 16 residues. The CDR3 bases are TGCGCCAGCAGCTTGGCCGGGGGGGTAAAAGGTTCTGAAGCTTTCTTT. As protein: CASSLAGGVKGSEAFF.

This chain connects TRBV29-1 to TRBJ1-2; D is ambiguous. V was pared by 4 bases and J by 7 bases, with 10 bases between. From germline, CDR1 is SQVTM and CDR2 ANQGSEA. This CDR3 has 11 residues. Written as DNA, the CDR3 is TGCAGCGTTGTCATGGCTCGTGGCTACACCTTC. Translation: CSVVMARGYTF.

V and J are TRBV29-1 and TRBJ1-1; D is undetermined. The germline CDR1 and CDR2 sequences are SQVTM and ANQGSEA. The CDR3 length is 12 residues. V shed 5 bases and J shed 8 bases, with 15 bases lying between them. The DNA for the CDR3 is TGCAGCGTTCACCCAACGACATCGGAAGCTTTCTTT. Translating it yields CSVHPTTSEAFF.

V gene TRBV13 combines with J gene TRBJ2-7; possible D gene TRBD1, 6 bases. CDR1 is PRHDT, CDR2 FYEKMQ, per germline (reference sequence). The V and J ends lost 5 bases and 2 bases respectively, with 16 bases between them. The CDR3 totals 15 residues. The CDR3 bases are TGTGCCAGCAGCCCAGACCTAGGGGGTGCCTACGAGCAGTACTTC. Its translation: CASSPDLGGAYEQYF.

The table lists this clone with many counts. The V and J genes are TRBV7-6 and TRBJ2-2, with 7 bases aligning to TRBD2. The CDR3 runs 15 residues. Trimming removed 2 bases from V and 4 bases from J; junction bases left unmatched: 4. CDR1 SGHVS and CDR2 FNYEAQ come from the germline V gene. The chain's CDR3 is CASSLSREGTGELFF. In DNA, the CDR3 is TGTGCCAGCAGCTTATCCAGGGAGGGCACCGGGGAGCTGTTTTTT.

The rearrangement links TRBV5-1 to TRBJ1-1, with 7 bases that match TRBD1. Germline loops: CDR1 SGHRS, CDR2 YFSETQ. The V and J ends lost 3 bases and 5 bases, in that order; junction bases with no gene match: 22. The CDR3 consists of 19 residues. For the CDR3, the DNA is TGCGCCAGCAGCTCACCCCAACAGGGGACGGGGAAGGGCCAGACTGAAGCTTTCTTT. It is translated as CASSSPQQGTGKGQTEAFF.

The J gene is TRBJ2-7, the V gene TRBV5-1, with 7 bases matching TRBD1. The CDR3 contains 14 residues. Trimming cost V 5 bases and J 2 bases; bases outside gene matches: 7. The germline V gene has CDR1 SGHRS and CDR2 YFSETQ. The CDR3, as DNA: TGCGCCAGCAGAGGCACGGACAGGCCCTACGAGCAGTACTTC. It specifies CASRGTDRPYEQYF. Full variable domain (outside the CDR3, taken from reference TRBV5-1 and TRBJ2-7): KAGVTQTPRYLIKTRGQQVTLSCSPISGHRSVSWYQQTPGQGLQFLFEYFSETQRNKGNFPGRFSGRQFSNSRSEMNVSTLELGDSALYLCASRGTDRPYEQYFGPGTRLTVT.

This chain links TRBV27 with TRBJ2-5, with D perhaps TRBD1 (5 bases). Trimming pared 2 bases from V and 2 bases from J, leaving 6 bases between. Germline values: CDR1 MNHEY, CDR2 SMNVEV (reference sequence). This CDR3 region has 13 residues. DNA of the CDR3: TGTGCCAGCAGTTTAAGGGGACAAGAGACCCAGTACTTC. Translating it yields CASSLRGQETQYF.

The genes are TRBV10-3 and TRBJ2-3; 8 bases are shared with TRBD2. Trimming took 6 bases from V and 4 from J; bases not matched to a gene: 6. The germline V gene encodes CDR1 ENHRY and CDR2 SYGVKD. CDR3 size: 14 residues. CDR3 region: CAIRSGTSPDTQYF. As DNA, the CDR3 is TGTGCCATCAGGAGCGGGACTAGTCCAGATACGCAGTATTTT.

The CDR3 DNA is TGTGCCAGCGGCCGACAGGACGCGAACACCGGGGAGCTGTTTTTT. Its protein product is CASGRQDANTGELFF. The rearrangement joins TRBV27 to TRBJ2-2; perhaps TRBD1 as D (6 bases). The CDR3 consists of 15 residues. Germline-derived CDR1 and CDR2 are MNHEY and SMNVEV (reference sequence). The V end lost 8 bases, the J end lost 0 bases, and 13 bases lay between the germline ends.

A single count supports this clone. CDR3 in amino acids: CASSKPGGEMNEQFF. CDR3 nucleotide sequence: TGTGCCAGCAGCAAACCTGGAGGGGAAATGAATGAGCAGTTCTTC. The rearrangement joins TRBV21-1 to TRBJ2-1; the table gives TRBD2 as D, unverified against the DNA. TRBV21-1 is given as a pseudogene. The CDR3 extends over 15 amino acids.

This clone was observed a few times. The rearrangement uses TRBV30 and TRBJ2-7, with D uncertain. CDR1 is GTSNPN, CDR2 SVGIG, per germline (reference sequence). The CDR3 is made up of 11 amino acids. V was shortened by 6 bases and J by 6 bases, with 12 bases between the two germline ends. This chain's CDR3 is CACLRSPEQYF. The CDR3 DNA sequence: TGTGCCTGCCTCCGTTCCCCCGAGCAGTACTTC.

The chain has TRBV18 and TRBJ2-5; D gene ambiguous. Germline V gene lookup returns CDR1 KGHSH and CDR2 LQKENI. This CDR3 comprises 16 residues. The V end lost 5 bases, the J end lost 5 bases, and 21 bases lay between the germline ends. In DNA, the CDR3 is TGTGCCAGCTCAGCGTTGAAAGGTTCTTCAGCGGAGACCCAGTACTTC. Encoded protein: CASSALKGSSAETQYF.

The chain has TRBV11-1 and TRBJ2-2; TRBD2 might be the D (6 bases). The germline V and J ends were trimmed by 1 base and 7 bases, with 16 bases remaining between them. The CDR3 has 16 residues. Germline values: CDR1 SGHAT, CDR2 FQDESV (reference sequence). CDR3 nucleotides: TGTGCCAGCAGCTTAGTTGTGGGGGGATTCGTCGGGGAGCTGTTTTTT. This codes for CASSLVVGGFVGELFF.

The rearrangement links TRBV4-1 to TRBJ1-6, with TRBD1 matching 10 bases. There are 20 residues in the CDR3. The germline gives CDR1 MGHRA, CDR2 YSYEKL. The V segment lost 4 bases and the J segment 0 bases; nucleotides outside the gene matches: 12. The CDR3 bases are TGCGCCAGCAGCCGCCTCCCGGGACAGGGGAGTGGCTCCTATAATTCACCCCTCCACTTT. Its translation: CASSRLPGQGSGSYNSPLHF.

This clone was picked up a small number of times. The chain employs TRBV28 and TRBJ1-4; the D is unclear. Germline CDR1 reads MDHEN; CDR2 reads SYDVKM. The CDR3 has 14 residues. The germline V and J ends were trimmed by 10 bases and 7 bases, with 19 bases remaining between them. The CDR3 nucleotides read TGTGCCACCTCCTTTGCCCAGTTCAGTGAAAAACTGTTTTTT. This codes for CATSFAQFSEKLFF.

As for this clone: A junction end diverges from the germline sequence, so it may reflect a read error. The CDR3 spells CASSPGGIQPQHF. CDR3 bases: TGTGCCAGTTCACCAGGAGGAATCCAGCCCCAGCATTTT. This sequence joins TRBV18 and TRBJ1-5; no clear D. Germline CDR1 KGHSH, CDR2 LQKENI. The CDR3 is 13 residues long.

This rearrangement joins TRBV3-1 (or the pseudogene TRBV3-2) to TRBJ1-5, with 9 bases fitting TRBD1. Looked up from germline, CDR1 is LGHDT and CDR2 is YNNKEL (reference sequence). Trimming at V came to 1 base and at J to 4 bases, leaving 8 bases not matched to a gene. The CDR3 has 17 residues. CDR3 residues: CASSQGDRDRGNQPQHF. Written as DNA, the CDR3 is TGTGCCAGCAGCCAAGGGGACAGGGATAGGGGTAATCAGCCCCAGCATTTT.

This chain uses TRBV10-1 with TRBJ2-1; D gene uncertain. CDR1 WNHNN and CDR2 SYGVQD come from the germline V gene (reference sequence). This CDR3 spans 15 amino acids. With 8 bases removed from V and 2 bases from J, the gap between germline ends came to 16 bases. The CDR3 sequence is CASCSRVLPYNEQFF. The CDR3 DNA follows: TGCGCCAGCTGTTCCCGTGTACTCCCCTACAATGAGCAGTTCTTC.

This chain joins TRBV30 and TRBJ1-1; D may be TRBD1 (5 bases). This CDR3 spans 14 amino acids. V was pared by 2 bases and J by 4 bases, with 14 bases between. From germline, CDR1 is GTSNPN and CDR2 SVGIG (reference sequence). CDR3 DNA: TGTGCCTGGAGTCCCTTGGCCCAGGGCACTGAAGCTTTCTTT. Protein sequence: CAWSPLAQGTEAFF.